The 22 T cell receptor beta chains in this list originate from one sample, sequenced in a study of regulatory T cells in long-lasting Graves disease (dated by TCRdb to about 2021). This sample's time point label indicates: newly diagnosed GD, antithyroid drugs for less than 3 months. For both TCR sequencing and RNA sequencing, RNA was extracted from PBMCs in TRIzol. To prepare the library, multiplex PCR was applied. The sequencing machine was an Illumina HiSeq 4000. CDR3 regions were amplified by Arm-PCR with iRepertoire HTBI primers to construct TCR beta libraries. TCRdb itself trimmed the public reads at Q25 with fastp, ran MiXCR and retained productive beta chains. For every CDR3 protein sequence, its rows merge into one entry that carries the most common genes and DNA. For this sample there are some 400,000 distinct CDR3 sequences; about 16% appear just once. Roughly a sixth of the sample is taken by the ten largest.

This sample was also put to use in a study of T cells in Graves' hyperthyroidism and ophthalmopathy.

Sample: peripheral blood mononuclear cells (PBMCs), taken at new diagnosis, from a patient treated with antithyroid drugs. The receptors were gathered from a woman aged 25-40 years with Graves disease. Donor details come from another sample of the same person, matched by shared clones.

This clonotype was picked up many times. V usage is TRBV13 and J usage is TRBJ2-7; TRBD2 matches 7 bases. Germline CDR1 PRHDT, CDR2 FYEKMQ (reference sequence). After removal of 2 bases from V and 4 bases from J, the junction contained 14 bases not matched to a gene. The CDR3 totals 17 residues. The chain's CDR3 is CASSLRPLRREWYEQYF. For the CDR3, the DNA is TGTGCCAGCAGCTTAAGGCCCTTGCGGCGGGAGTGGTACGAGCAGTACTTC.

This clonotype was seen at least ten times. The chain is built from TRBV30 and TRBJ1-3; D perhaps matches TRBD1 (5 bases). The CDR3 extends over 14 amino acids. Trimming left V 1 base short and J 0 bases short, with 7 bases between. The germline CDR1 and CDR2 sequences are GTSNPN and SVGIG (reference sequence). Here the CDR3 reads CAWSGGDSGNTIYF. CDR3 coding DNA: TGTGCCTGGAGTGGGGGGGACTCTGGAAACACCATATATTTT.

There are a few counts of this clonotype. The rearrangement links TRBV18 to TRBJ1-5; D call uncertain. Trimming shortened V by 2 bases and J by 0 bases, and 11 bases separated the two germline ends. This CDR3 region has 16 residues. The V gene's germline CDR1 is KGHSH and CDR2 LQKENI. This CDR3 reads CASSPGVVISNQPQHF. CDR3 DNA sequence: TGTGCCAGCTCACCAGGTGTCGTGATTAGCAATCAGCCCCAGCATTTT.

This clonotype was seen at least ten times. The chain carries TRBV29-1 and TRBJ2-2; TRBD1 matches at 7 bases. The length of the CDR3 is 15 residues. CDR1 and CDR2 from the germline V gene are SQVTM and ANQGSEA. After removal of 5 bases from V and 5 bases from J, the junction contained 11 bases not matched to a gene. The CDR3 DNA reads as TGCAGCGTTCCTCACGGACAGGTTGGGACCGGGGAGCTGTTTTTT. Translation gives CSVPHGQVGTGELFF.

This clonotype came up many times. The chain employs TRBV12-3 or TRBV12-4 and TRBJ2-7; D is undetermined. The CDR3 runs 14 residues. The V gene lost 3 bases and the J gene lost 0 bases, with 9 bases spanning the gap. The CDR3 bases are TGTGCCAGCAGTTTGTTAGAAGGCTCCTACGAGCAGTACTTC. Its protein is CASSLLEGSYEQYF.

This clonotype came up many times. This chain uses TRBV12-3 or TRBV12-4 with TRBJ1-2; unclear D gene. Trimming stripped 6 bases from V and 4 bases from J, with 18 bases between. The CDR3 has 15 residues. For the CDR3, the DNA is TGTGCCAGCAGCCCCCCTCTAGTGTGGGCCTATGGCTACACCTTC. Residues: CASSPPLVWAYGYTF.

Regarding this clonotype: A much more abundant neighbour one base away suggests this may be a read error. The V call is TRBV19, the J call TRBJ2-6; D remains unclear. CDR1 and CDR2 (germline): LNHDA, SQIVND (reference sequence). Trimming shortened V by 9 bases and J by 0 bases, and 6 bases separated the two germline ends. The CDR3 consists of 13 residues. This chain's CDR3 is CASRNSGANVLTF. CDR3 coding DNA: TGTGCCAGCCGAAACTCTGGGGCCAACGTCCTGACTTTC.

The rearrangement joins TRBV15 to TRBJ1-2, with D hard to call. This CDR3 is built from 16 residues. V lost 5 bases, J lost 4 bases, and 20 bases lay in between. CDR1 and CDR2 from the germline V gene are LNHNV and YYDKDF (reference sequence). In DNA form, the CDR3 reads TGTGCCACCAGCCAATTCGCGGATCCAGGTGGCTATGGCTACACCTTC. Protein sequence: CATSQFADPGGYGYTF.

This clonotype was seen at least ten times. This chain uses TRBV20-1 with TRBJ1-2; TRBD1 matches at 9 bases. Germline CDR1 and CDR2: DFQATT and SNEGSKA (reference sequence). Trimming at V came to 5 bases and at J to 2 bases, leaving 9 bases not matched to a gene. CDR3 size: 15 residues. CDR3 nucleotides: TGCAGTGCTGCTCCGGGACAGGGAGGCAACTATGGCTACACCTTC. Protein sequence: CSAAPGQGGNYGYTF.

Concerning this clonotype: Its ends do not fully match the called genes, so a read error is possible. This chain uses TRBV4-1 with TRBJ2-3, with D hard to call. The CDR3 length is 14 residues. Germline V gene sequence: CDR1 MGHRA, CDR2 YSYEKL. The CDR3 sequence is CTSSPPERTDTQYF. CDR3 nucleotides: TGCACCAGCAGCCCGCCGGAGCGCACAGATACGCAGTATTTT.

The J gene is TRBJ2-1, the V gene TRBV19; 9 bases match TRBD2. V dropped 3 bases and J dropped 10; count of bases not matched to a gene: 4. This CDR3 region has 13 residues. Germline CDR1 is LNHDA and CDR2 is SQIVND (reference sequence). CDR3 in DNA: TGTGCCAGTAGTATGGGACTAGCATCCGAGCAGTTCTTC. Translation gives CASSMGLASEQFF.

The chain joins TRBV19 to TRBJ1-2; 9 positions agree with TRBD1. The CDR3 covers 11 residues. Trimming at V came to 8 bases and at J to 7 bases, leaving 2 bases not matched to a gene. Germline V gene data show CDR1 as LNHDA and CDR2 as SQIVND (reference sequence). The CDR3 is CASGTGSGYTF. The CDR3 DNA is TGTGCCAGTGGGACAGGGAGTGGCTACACCTTC.

The chain has TRBV27 and TRBJ2-1, with 12 bases that match TRBD2. CDR1 and CDR2 from the germline V gene are MNHEY and SMNVEV (reference sequence). V trimming: 2 bases; J trimming: 8 bases; junction bases outside the gene matches: 10. The length of the CDR3 is 17 residues. In DNA form, the CDR3 reads TGTGCCAGCAGTTTAAGGGAGGGGCTAGCGGGAGGGTATGAGCAGTTCTTC. Amino acids: CASSLREGLAGGYEQFF.

This clonotype has at least ten counts. The V gene is TRBV5-1, the J gene TRBJ2-3; tentatively, D is TRBD2 (5 bases). Germline lookup yields CDR1 SGHRS and CDR2 YFSETQ. V was shortened by 4 bases and J by 2 bases, with 17 bases between the two germline ends. The CDR3 covers 16 residues. The CDR3 DNA is TGCGCCAGCAGCCCCGGACTTGAGCGGTACACAGATACGCAGTATTTT. This translates into CASSPGLERYTDTQYF.

This clonotype was seen repeatedly, ten times or more. This chain connects TRBV30 to TRBJ2-3; D ambiguous. Looked up from germline, CDR1 is GTSNPN and CDR2 is SVGIG (reference sequence). Trimming shortened V by 1 base and J by 1 base, and 3 bases separated the two germline ends. CDR3 length: 12 residues. DNA for the CDR3: TGTGCCTGGAGTGACGGCACAGATACGCAGTATTTT. As protein: CAWSDGTDTQYF. Looking up the rest from reference TRBV30 and TRBJ2-3 gives the full variable domain: SQTIHQWPATLVQPVGSPLSLECTVEGTSNPNLYWYRQAAGRGLQLLFYSVGIGQISSEVPQNLSASRPQDRQFILSSKKLLLSDSGFYLCAWSDGTDTQYFGPGTRLTVL.

This clonotype was observed a handful of times. The chain links TRBV25-1 to TRBJ2-3, with TRBD2 identical over 9 bases. Trimming took 6 bases from V and 5 from J; bases not matched to a gene: 12. The CDR3 is 16 amino acids. The V gene's germline CDR1 is MGHDK and CDR2 SYGVNS. The CDR3 spells CASSVAGEMIRDTQYF. In DNA, the CDR3 is TGTGCCAGCAGCGTAGCGGGAGAAATGATTAGAGATACGCAGTATTTT.

This clonotype has a handful of counts. The chain uses TRBV20-1 and TRBJ2-7; D is ambiguous. Germline values: CDR1 DFQATT, CDR2 SNEGSKA (reference sequence). This CDR3 region has 9 residues. In nucleotides, the CDR3 is TGCAGTGCCGGCCCTAGTACCGCAGTC. This encodes CSAGPSTAV.

The sample holds a few counts of this clonotype. The rearrangement uses TRBV12-3 or TRBV12-4 and TRBJ2-5; the D is unclear. The germline V and J ends were trimmed by 1 base and 5 bases, with 14 bases remaining between them. The CDR3 spans 15 residues. CDR3 region: CASSLGGPLAETQYF. DNA for the CDR3: TGTGCCAGCAGTTTAGGCGGCCCCTTGGCGGAGACCCAGTACTTC.

The table lists this clonotype with many counts. CDR3 in DNA: TGTGCCAGCAGCCATCGCTGGAGCGCGAATGAGCAGTTCTTC. Protein product: CASSHRWSANEQFF. The V call is TRBV3-1, the J call TRBJ2-1; D is undetermined. This CDR3 comprises 14 residues. Trimming shortened V by 3 bases and J by 7 bases, and 13 bases separated the two germline ends. Germline V gives CDR1 LGHDT, CDR2 YNNKEL (reference sequence).

In regard to this clonotype: Given a much more abundant clone one base away, this may be a read error. Since no conserved phenylalanine or tryptophan closes the CDR3, a read error is the likely cause. As DNA, the CDR3 is TGTGCCAGCAGTCTGAGTCAGCCCCAGCATTAT. Its protein is CASSLSQPQHY. This chain links TRBV12-3 or TRBV12-4 with TRBJ1-5; unclear D gene. This CDR3 spans 11 amino acids. The V end lost 5 bases, the J end lost 6 bases, and 5 bases lay between the germline ends.

This clonotype was recorded many times. The V call is TRBV5-8, the J call TRBJ1-5; 8 bases line up with TRBD1. The V gene end was trimmed by 3 bases and the J gene end by 7 bases; junction bases not matched to a gene: 15. CDR3 length equals 17 residues. Germline lookup yields CDR1 SGHTS and CDR2 YDEGEE. CDR3 DNA: TGTGCCAGCAGCTCCCGGGCGGGTGCAGGGGGCAGGCAGCCCCAGCATTTT. Protein product: CASSSRAGAGGRQPQHF.

V gene TRBV29-1 combines with J gene TRBJ2-7, with TRBD1 matching 7 bases. The ends lost 5 bases at V and 3 bases at J; junction bases unmatched: 7. The CDR3 loop spans 13 amino acids. Germline V CDR1 and CDR2: SQVTM, ANQGSEA. The CDR3 spells CSVSQTGSYEQYF. CDR3 nucleotides: TGCAGCGTTAGTCAGACAGGGAGCTACGAGCAGTACTTC.